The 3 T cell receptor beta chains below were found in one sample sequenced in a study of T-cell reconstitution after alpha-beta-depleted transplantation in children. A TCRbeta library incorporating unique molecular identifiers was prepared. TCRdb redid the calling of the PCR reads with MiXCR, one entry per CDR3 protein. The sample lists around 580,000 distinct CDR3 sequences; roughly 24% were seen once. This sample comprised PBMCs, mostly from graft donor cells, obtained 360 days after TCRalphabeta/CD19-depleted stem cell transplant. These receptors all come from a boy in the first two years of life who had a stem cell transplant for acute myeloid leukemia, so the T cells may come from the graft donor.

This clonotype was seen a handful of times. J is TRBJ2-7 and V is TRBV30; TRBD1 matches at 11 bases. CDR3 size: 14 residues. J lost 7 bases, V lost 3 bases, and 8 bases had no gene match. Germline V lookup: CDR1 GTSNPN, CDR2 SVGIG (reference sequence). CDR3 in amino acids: CAWSDGTGGGEQYF. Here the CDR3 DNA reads TGTGCCTGGAGCGACGGGACAGGGGGGGGGGAGCAGTACTTC.

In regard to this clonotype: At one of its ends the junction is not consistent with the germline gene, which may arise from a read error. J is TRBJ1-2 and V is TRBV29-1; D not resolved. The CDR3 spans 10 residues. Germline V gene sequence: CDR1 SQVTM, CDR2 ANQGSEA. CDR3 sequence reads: CSVDRTGPNF. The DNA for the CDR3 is TGCAGCGTTGATCGGACCGGGCCAAACTTC.

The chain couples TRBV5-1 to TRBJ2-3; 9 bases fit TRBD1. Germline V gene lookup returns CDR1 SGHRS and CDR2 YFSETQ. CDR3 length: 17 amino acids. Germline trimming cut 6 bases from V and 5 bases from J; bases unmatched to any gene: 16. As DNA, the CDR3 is TGCGCCAGCAACATCTTATTTAGGGACAGGGAAGGAGATACGCAGTATTTT. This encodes CASNILFRDREGDTQYF. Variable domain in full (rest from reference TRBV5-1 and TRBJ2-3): KAGVTQTPRYLIKTRGQQVTLSCSPISGHRSVSWYQQTPGQGLQFLFEYFSETQRNKGNFPGRFSGRQFSNSRSEMNVSTLELGDSALYLCASNILFRDREGDTQYFGPGTRLTVL.